Each of the 28 T cell receptor beta chains below was sequenced from the same sample in a study of cytomegalovirus exposure and HLA in healthy donors. A multiplex PCR was run with 60 Vbeta primers and 13 Jbeta primers. Assay: immunoSEQ multiplex PCR; the TCRdb copy retains only in-frame clones and omits some. Of fewer than 250,000 clones listed, roughly 80% are singletons. The sequenced sample was PBMCs. These receptors came from a man between 25 and 39 years old in good health and CMV-seronegative.

The CDR3 DNA reads TGTGCCAGCAGTCCTCCATCTAGCATTTCAAAGACCCAGTACTTC. As protein: CASSPPSSISKTQYF. V gene TRBV2 combines with J gene TRBJ2-5, with D possibly being TRBD2 (5 bases). V lost 5 bases, J lost 6 bases, and 19 bases lay in between. The CDR3 covers 15 residues. CDR1 and CDR2 from the germline V gene are SNHLY and FYNNEI.

The chain joins TRBV25-1 to TRBJ2-3, with 9 bases lining up with TRBD2. The V segment lost 2 bases and the J segment 6 bases; nucleotides outside the gene matches: 12. This CDR3 is built from 17 residues. The germline gives CDR1 MGHDK, CDR2 SYGVNS. In DNA form, the CDR3 reads TGTGCCAGCAGTGAAACGACGAGCGGGGGGCCTTTCGATACGCAGTATTTT. Amino acids: CASSETTSGGPFDTQYF.

In this sample, this clone turned up a few times. The chain links TRBV7-9 to TRBJ1-2, with TRBD1 matching over 7 bases. V lost 4 bases, J lost 4 bases, and 6 bases stayed unmatched. Germline assignment: CDR1 SEHNR and CDR2 FQNEAQ (reference sequence). The CDR3 extends over 14 amino acids. In DNA, the CDR3 is TGTGCCAGCAGCTCACAGGGGATTGCCTATGGCTACACCTTC. This encodes CASSSQGIAYGYTF.

The chain combines TRBV19 with TRBJ1-6; possibly TRBD1 for D (5 bases). CDR1 LNHDA and CDR2 SQIVND come from the germline V gene (reference sequence). V was cut by 3 bases and J by 6 bases, with 9 bases left in between. This CDR3 has 14 amino acids. The CDR3 coding sequence is TGTGCCAGTAGTATCGGACAAACTAATTCACCCCTCCACTTT. This sequence encodes CASSIGQTNSPLHF.

The gene calls are TRBV28 and TRBJ1-2; weak D call: TRBD1 (6 bases). V was trimmed by 4 bases and J by 5 bases, leaving 11 bases between them. CDR3 length: 13 amino acids. Germline values: CDR1 MDHEN, CDR2 SYDVKM. CDR3 loop: CASSSRGRYGYTF. CDR3 nucleotides: TGTGCCAGCAGTTCCAGGGGTCGATATGGCTACACCTTC.

This chain joins TRBV18 and TRBJ1-1, with a weak D call TRBD1 (5 bases). The CDR3 contains 12 residues. Germline CDR1 is KGHSH and CDR2 is LQKENI. V was clipped by 6 bases and J by 0 bases, with 5 bases between them. The CDR3 nucleotides are TGTGCCAGCTCCAGGGTGAACACTGAAGCTTTCTTT. Protein sequence: CASSRVNTEAFF.

The chain couples TRBV28 to TRBJ2-1, with 10 bases fitting TRBD2. The germline V gene encodes CDR1 MDHEN and CDR2 SYDVKM. CDR3 length: 15 residues. Germline trimming cut 4 bases from V and 9 bases from J; bases unmatched to any gene: 9. The CDR3 is CASSSNRAGGCEQFF. The CDR3, as DNA: TGTGCCAGCAGTTCCAACCGAGCGGGGGGGTGTGAGCAGTTCTTC.

In this sample, this clone turned up once. The V gene is TRBV27, the J gene TRBJ1-5; 7 bases match TRBD1. The length of the CDR3 is 15 residues. Germline values: CDR1 MNHEY, CDR2 SMNVEV (reference sequence). The junction had 6 bases not matched to a gene; V was cut back by 2 bases and J by 5 bases. CDR3 DNA sequence: TGTGCCAGCAGTTTAGAGGGGGCGCCCCATCAGCCCCAGCATTTT. This translates into CASSLEGAPHQPQHF.

This clone was counted a few times. This sequence joins TRBV15 and TRBJ2-1; no definite D call. The CDR3 consists of 16 residues. Germline lookup yields CDR1 LNHNV and CDR2 YYDKDF (reference sequence). The V and J ends lost 1 base and 5 bases respectively, with 15 bases between them. CDR3 DNA: TGTGCCACCAGCAGAGGAAGCTTCGCGTCGGACAATGAGCAGTTCTTC. Translation gives CATSRGSFASDNEQFF.

The rearrangement links TRBV5-6 to TRBJ1-2; 10 bases match TRBD1. Germline-derived CDR1 and CDR2 are SGHDT and YYEEEE. CDR3 length: 15 residues. The V and J ends lost 4 bases and 4 bases, in that order; junction bases with no gene match: 7. CDR3 coding DNA: TGTGCCAGCAGCCCATGGACAGGGGGGATCTATGGCTACACCTTC. The encoded protein is CASSPWTGGIYGYTF.

DNA of the CDR3: TGTGCCAGCAGCCTTTACCTTGGACAGATGAACACTGAAGCTTTCTTT. Translated: CASSLYLGQMNTEAFF. The rearrangement joins TRBV7-6 to TRBJ1-1, with D tentatively TRBD1 (6 bases). The germline V and J ends were trimmed by 5 bases and 0 bases, with 16 bases remaining between them. Germline CDR1 SGHVS, CDR2 FNYEAQ. The CDR3 spans 16 residues.

This clone was detected only a few times. This chain joins TRBV7-9 and TRBJ2-1; D remains ambiguous. V gave up 2 bases and J gave up 12 bases, with 11 bases separating them. CDR1 is SEHNR and CDR2 is FQNEAQ in the germline V gene (reference sequence). CDR3 size: 12 residues. This CDR3 reads CASSLTRLGQFF. Here the CDR3 DNA reads TGTGCCAGCAGCTTAACGCGGTTGGGGCAGTTCTTC.

The chain has TRBV11-2 and TRBJ2-2; 7 nucleotides align to TRBD2. Germline CDR1 SGHAT, CDR2 FQNNGV. V trimming: 5 bases; J trimming: 5 bases; junction bases outside the gene matches: 8. The CDR3 extends over 15 amino acids. CDR3 sequence reads: CASSRGGGRTGELFF. CDR3 bases: TGTGCCAGCAGCCGAGGCGGGGGAAGGACCGGGGAGCTGTTTTTT.

The chain recombines TRBV4-1 with TRBJ2-1, with 8 bases fitting TRBD1. Looked up from germline, CDR1 is MGHRA and CDR2 is YSYEKL. V was clipped by 0 bases and J by 6 bases; unmatched bases: 7. The CDR3 has 16 residues. The CDR3 DNA reads as TGCGCCAGCAGCCAAGACGGACAGGGTATTTCCAATGAGCAGTTCTTC. Translating it yields CASSQDGQGISNEQFF.

V and J are TRBV27 and TRBJ2-2; D unresolved. Per the germline V gene, CDR1 is MNHEY and CDR2 is SMNVEV (reference sequence). The CDR3 is 13 residues long. V was cut by 2 bases and J by 7 bases, with 8 bases left in between. Written as DNA, the CDR3 is TGTGCCAGCAGTTTAATTATAGTCGGGGAGCTGTTTTTT. Encoded protein: CASSLIIVGELFF.

The gene calls are TRBV2 and TRBJ1-3; the D is unclear. The germline CDR1 and CDR2 sequences are SNHLY and FYNNEI. The CDR3 extends over 16 amino acids. The ends were cut back, 1 base at V and 0 bases at J, with 10 bases in the middle. The CDR3 DNA sequence: TGTGCCAGCAGTGAAGGTCAGAGGTCCTCTGGAAACACCATATATTTT. It yields the protein CASSEGQRSSGNTIYF.

The V gene is TRBV4-1, the J gene TRBJ2-3; a weak D match, TRBD2 (5 bases). The CDR3 extends over 16 amino acids. V gave up 0 bases and J gave up 5 bases, with 15 bases separating them. CDR1 and CDR2 from the germline V gene are MGHRA and YSYEKL. CDR3 nucleotides: TGCGCCAGCAGCCAAGAGCTACTACTAGGAGTAGATACGCAGTATTTT. Translation gives CASSQELLLGVDTQYF.

This CDR3 reads CASSDRTVGITGQYF. Written as DNA, the CDR3 is TGTGCCAGCAGTGACCGGACAGTAGGGATAACGGGGCAGTACTTC. The chain employs TRBV25-1 and TRBJ2-7, with D possibly being TRBD1 (6 bases). CDR1 is MGHDK, CDR2 SYGVNS, per germline. This CDR3 has 15 amino acids. The V end was cut by 3 bases, the J end by 9 bases, with 21 bases between.

The chain links TRBV10-3 to TRBJ1-5; the match to TRBD1 covers 10 bases. The V segment lost 2 bases and the J segment 5 bases; nucleotides outside the gene matches: 3. The CDR3 is 15 amino acids. Germline CDR1 ENHRY, CDR2 SYGVKD. The CDR3 reads CAISEETGGYQPQHF. The CDR3, as DNA: TGTGCCATCAGTGAGGAGACAGGGGGCTATCAGCCCCAGCATTTT.

The chain joins TRBV6-5 to TRBJ2-7; TRBD2 agrees at 9 bases. J was trimmed by 4 bases and V by 1 base; bases with no gene match: 5. CDR3 length equals 15 residues. Looked up from germline, CDR1 is MNHEY and CDR2 is SVGAGI. The CDR3 DNA sequence: TGTGCCAGCAGTTACTATAGCGGGGGATTGTACGAGCAGTACTTC. It encodes CASSYYSGGLYEQYF.

V and J are TRBV29-1 and TRBJ1-2; TRBD1 is a possible D gene (6 bases). Germline-derived CDR1 and CDR2 are SQVTM and ANQGSEA. The CDR3 consists of 13 residues. Deletions cut 6 bases from V and 4 bases from J, with 15 bases between. CDR3 loop: CSVADSDGYGYTF. For the CDR3, the DNA is TGCAGCGTGGCGGACAGTGACGGCTATGGCTACACCTTC.

The J gene is TRBJ2-5, the V gene TRBV9; 7 bases are a match to TRBD2. The trim removed 3 bases at V and 1 base at J, leaving 9 bases unmatched. Germline CDR1 reads SGDLS; CDR2 reads YYNGEE. The CDR3 extends over 16 amino acids. CDR3 amino acids: CASSEVAGDFQETQYF. Here the CDR3 DNA reads TGTGCCAGCAGCGAGGTGGCGGGAGACTTCCAAGAGACCCAGTACTTC.

This clone was picked up a small number of times. V usage is TRBV29-1 and J usage is TRBJ1-4, with 8 bases matching TRBD1. V gave up 3 bases and J gave up 14 bases; unmatched junction bases: 5. The CDR3 length is 11 residues. Germline values: CDR1 SQVTM, CDR2 ANQGSEA. The DNA for the CDR3 is TGCAGCGTTGATGGACAGGGTCAGCTGTTTTTT. This gives the protein CSVDGQGQLFF.

This chain joins TRBV7-3 and TRBJ1-1, with D possibly TRBD1 on 6 matching bases. The CDR3 has 14 amino acids. Trimming shortened V by 5 bases and J by 1 base, and 11 bases separated the two germline ends. Germline V gene data show CDR1 as SGHTA and CDR2 as FQGTGA. The CDR3 reads CASSDRPGNTEAFF. The CDR3 DNA reads TGTGCCAGCAGCGACAGGCCCGGGAACACTGAAGCTTTCTTT.

The V gene is TRBV15, the J gene TRBJ2-3, with 9 bases identical to TRBD2. Losses at the gene ends were 4 bases for V and 6 bases for J; bases not matched to a gene: 8. The CDR3 extends over 15 amino acids. CDR1 is LNHNV and CDR2 is YYDKDF in the germline V gene (reference sequence). CDR3 sequence: CATSNSGGRIDTQYF. CDR3 coding DNA: TGTGCCACCAGCAATAGCGGGGGAAGGATCGATACGCAGTATTTT.

V usage is TRBV19 and J usage is TRBJ2-7, with a possible D match to TRBD1 (6 bases). Germline lookup yields CDR1 LNHDA and CDR2 SQIVND (reference sequence). The V and J ends lost 3 bases and 1 base respectively, with 7 bases between them. The CDR3 contains 13 residues. Written as DNA, the CDR3 is TGTGCCAGTAGTATGGGACATTCCTACGAGCAGTACTTC. Protein product: CASSMGHSYEQYF.

The rearrangement joins TRBV18 to TRBJ2-7; possible D gene TRBD1, 5 bases. Germline lookup yields CDR1 KGHSH and CDR2 LQKENI. V was clipped by 4 bases and J by 3 bases, with 16 bases between them. The CDR3 extends over 15 amino acids. CDR3 sequence: CASSLQGYLGYEQYF. For the CDR3, the DNA is TGTGCCAGCTCACTTCAGGGTTACTTAGGCTACGAGCAGTACTTC.

Remarks on this clone: Germline and junction disagree at one end, which may indicate a read error. The chain has TRBV6-5 and TRBJ2-7, with 7 positions matching TRBD1. Germline assignment: CDR1 MNHEY and CDR2 SVGAGI. This CDR3 is built from 14 residues. The CDR3 nucleotides read TGTGCCAGCAGTAACTCCGGACAGGCTCACGAGCAGTACTTC. This gives the protein CASSNSGQAHEQYF.